This paragraph reports one TCR beta chain. Its target is not known. Measured with immunoSEQ multiplex PCR; TCRdb has only the in-frame clones, and not every one. The repertoire includes under 300,000 clones, under 75% of them detected once, and approximately 15% sits in the top ten. These data originate in a study of cytotoxic CD8 clonotypes in ibrutinib-treated CLL. The study's findings and limits: On treatment, the uncommon public clonotypes contracted or remained stable. Clonality climbed at ibrutinib response, then dropped toward baseline at progression.

Germline V gene sequence: CDR1 SGHTS, CDR2 YDEGEE. Trimming stripped 4 bases from V and 1 base from J, with 11 bases between. The CDR3 is made up of 14 amino acids. The source of this sequence is a human donor with chronic lymphocytic leukemia. The sequenced sample was PBMCs, obtained after 24 months of ibrutinib treatment. The chain links TRBV5-8 to TRBJ1-1; D is uncertain. This chain's CDR3 is CASSDWAGNTEAFF. The CDR3 coding sequence is TGTGCCAGCAGCGATTGGGCGGGGAACACTGAAGCTTTCTTT.